Following are 11 T cell receptor beta chains from one sample sequenced in a study of blood T cell repertoires in COVID-19. Method: immunoSEQ multiplex PCR; TCRdb's copy keeps in-frame clones and lacks some. In the table there are 95,000 to 150,000 clones, roughly 80% of which are singletons. The sample taken for sequencing was peripheral blood. Receptor source: a human donor in a cohort sampled during active COVID-19.

The J gene is TRBJ2-7, the V gene TRBV27; TRBD1 matches at 7 bases. V lost 8 bases to trimming and J lost 1 base; unmatched junction nucleotides: 8. Per germline, CDR1 MNHEY and CDR2 SMNVEV (reference sequence). The CDR3 spans 14 residues. The CDR3 DNA is TGTGCCAGCCAAGGACAGGAGGCTTCCTACGAGCAGTACTTC. Translation: CASQGQEASYEQYF.

The chain links TRBV4-1 to TRBJ2-7, with 9 bases lining up with TRBD2. With 4 bases clipped from V and 2 bases from J, the junction kept 9 bases outside the gene matches. The length of the CDR3 is 16 residues. Germline assignment: CDR1 MGHRA and CDR2 YSYEKL. The CDR3 DNA sequence: TGCGCCAGCAGCCTCCAATTTGCGGGAGGGCCCTACGAGCAGTACTTC. Translating gives CASSLQFAGGPYEQYF.

This clone occurred a few times. The CDR3 coding sequence is TGTGCCAGTAGCGCCCCCGGGGTCGGCTATGGCTACACCTTC. Encoded protein: CASSAPGVGYGYTF. V gene TRBV19 combines with J gene TRBJ1-2; unclear D gene. The CDR3 covers 14 residues. Deletions cut 6 bases from V and 4 bases from J, with 15 bases between. Per the germline V gene, CDR1 is LNHDA and CDR2 is SQIVND (reference sequence). The full variable domain, its missing parts supplied by reference TRBV19 and TRBJ1-2, is DGGITQSPKYLFRKEGQNVTLSCEQNLNHDAMYWYRQDPGQGLRLIYYSQIVNDFQKGDIAEGYSVSREKKESFPLTVTSAQKNPTAFYLCASSAPGVGYGYTFGSGTRLTVV.

V usage is TRBV6-5 and J usage is TRBJ2-7; D is uncertain. The CDR3 length is 14 residues. Looked up from germline, CDR1 is MNHEY and CDR2 is SVGAGI. V was shortened by 0 bases and J by 1 base, with 7 bases between the two germline ends. Here the CDR3 reads CASSYSRQSYEQYF. In nucleotides, the CDR3 is TGTGCCAGCAGTTACTCGAGGCAGTCCTACGAGCAGTACTTC.

CDR3 protein: CAWSVRRVKDEQYF. In nucleotides, the CDR3 is TGTGCCTGGAGTGTACGGAGGGTGAAGGACGAGCAGTACTTC. V is TRBV30 and J is TRBJ2-7, with a weak D call TRBD2 (6 bases). V lost 0 bases and J 5 bases, leaving 14 bases between the germline ends. The CDR3 extends over 14 amino acids. Germline V gene lookup returns CDR1 GTSNPN and CDR2 SVGIG (reference sequence).

As to this clone: The sample holds other DNA sequences that translate to the same CDR3. This chain connects TRBV30 to TRBJ1-5, with 9 bases that match TRBD1. This CDR3 contains 13 residues. V was pared by 5 bases and J by 7 bases, with 6 bases of the junction left unmatched. Germline CDR1 and CDR2: GTSNPN and SVGIG (reference sequence). CDR3 DNA: TGTGCCTGGTCGGGACAGGGTAACCAGCCCCAGCATTTT. Its translation is CAWSGQGNQPQHF.

The chain links TRBV5-1 to TRBJ1-6; D is uncertain. Germline values: CDR1 SGHRS, CDR2 YFSETQ. CDR3 length: 13 residues. Between the trimmed V and J ends, which lost 0 bases and 8 bases, there was a span of 6 bases. The CDR3: CASSLDADSPLHF. CDR3 coding DNA: TGCGCCAGCAGCTTGGATGCAGATTCACCCCTCCACTTT.

V usage is TRBV28 and J usage is TRBJ2-7; the match to TRBD1 covers 9 bases. Trimming removed 7 bases from V and 3 bases from J; junction bases left unmatched: 7. Germline V gives CDR1 MDHEN, CDR2 SYDVKM. This CDR3 comprises 14 residues. The CDR3 spells CASTRDRVRYEQYF. The CDR3 DNA reads as TGTGCCAGCACCCGGGACAGGGTACGCTACGAGCAGTACTTC.

This rearrangement joins TRBV5-1 to TRBJ2-3; D perhaps matches TRBD1 (5 bases). Germline V gene data show CDR1 as SGHRS and CDR2 as YFSETQ. CDR3 size: 15 residues. V was pared by 0 bases and J by 0 bases, with 8 bases between. The CDR3 spells CASSLETDSTDTQYF. DNA for the CDR3: TGCGCCAGCAGCTTGGAGACAGATAGCACAGATACGCAGTATTTT.

V usage is TRBV5-5 and J usage is TRBJ1-2, with a possible D match to TRBD1 (6 bases). This CDR3 is 13 amino acids long. V was pared by 0 bases and J by 3 bases, with 6 bases between. Germline V gene data show CDR1 as SGHKS and CDR2 as YYEKEE (reference sequence). CDR3 sequence reads: CASSLAGDYGYTF. The CDR3 region has the DNA TGTGCCAGCAGCTTGGCAGGGGACTATGGCTACACCTTC.

This clone was found once. For the CDR3, the DNA is TGTGCCAGCAGCTTAGTACAGGGTTCGCAGTATTTT. Its translation: CASSLVQGSQYF. This chain connects TRBV7-9 to TRBJ2-3; tentative D call: TRBD1 (6 bases). V shed 1 base and J shed 10 bases, with 9 bases lying between them. Germline loops: CDR1 SEHNR, CDR2 FQNEAQ (reference sequence). CDR3 length equals 12 residues.